Listed here are 9 T cell receptor beta chains from one sample, sequenced in a study of blood T cell repertoires in COVID-19. Method: immunoSEQ multiplex PCR; TCRdb's copy keeps in-frame clones and lacks some. The sample has some 290,000 clones; around 90% are singletons. Sequenced: peripheral blood. The source of these receptors is a woman in her forties or fifties who had recovered from COVID-19.

This clone was counted a few times. The chain employs TRBV2 and TRBJ2-5, with 8 bases fitting TRBD2. The germline V gene has CDR1 SNHLY and CDR2 FYNNEI. V lost 7 bases, J lost 5 bases, and 6 bases stayed unmatched. The CDR3 length is 13 residues. CDR3 sequence: CASTTKRGETQYF. CDR3 DNA sequence: TGTGCCAGCACTACAAAGCGGGGGGAGACCCAGTACTTC.

This clone was observed a single time. The chain carries TRBV12-3 or TRBV12-4 and TRBJ2-2, with D unresolved. The CDR3 has 13 residues. The V end lost 4 bases, the J end lost 6 bases, and 9 bases lay between the germline ends. The CDR3 reads CASSYWASGELFF. The CDR3 nucleotides are TGTGCCAGCAGTTATTGGGCGTCCGGGGAGCTGTTTTTT.

CDR3 sequence reads: CASILPGQGKTSSYNEQFF. CDR3 nucleotide sequence: TGTGCCAGCATATTACCGGGACAGGGGAAGACGAGCTCCTACAATGAGCAGTTCTTC. This chain joins TRBV6-4 and TRBJ2-1; 10 nucleotides match TRBD1. The junction had 15 bases not matched to a gene; V was cut back by 7 bases and J by 0 bases. Germline V gene sequence: CDR1 MRHNA, CDR2 SNTAGT. The CDR3 has 19 amino acids.

The chain has TRBV5-1 and TRBJ2-1, with 9 positions matching TRBD2. The J segment lost 4 bases and the V segment lost 4 bases, leaving 6 bases of the junction unmatched. The CDR3 runs to 15 residues. CDR1 and CDR2 from the germline V gene are SGHRS and YFSETQ. The CDR3 here is CASSLSGGPYNEQFF. The DNA for the CDR3 is TGCGCCAGCAGCCTAAGCGGGGGGCCTTACAATGAGCAGTTCTTC.

The chain carries TRBV14 and TRBJ1-6, with no clear D. Trimming left V 3 bases short and J 11 bases short, with 14 bases between. Germline V gene data show CDR1 as SGHDN and CDR2 as FVKESK. The CDR3 runs 14 residues. CDR3 sequence: CASSHVVPAAPLHF. The DNA of the CDR3 is TGTGCCAGCAGCCACGTCGTGCCCGCGGCACCCCTCCACTTT.

This chain uses TRBV30 with TRBJ2-3; TRBD1 aligns across 9 bases. J was trimmed by 3 bases and V by 3 bases; bases with no gene match: 13. Germline values: CDR1 GTSNPN, CDR2 SVGIG (reference sequence). The CDR3 loop spans 17 amino acids. This CDR3 reads CAWRPGQGKVLTDTQYF. The CDR3 nucleotides are TGTGCCTGGAGACCGGGACAGGGCAAGGTCCTAACAGATACGCAGTATTTT. The variable domain in full, completed from reference TRBV30 and TRBJ2-3, reads SQTIHQWPATLVQPVGSPLSLECTVEGTSNPNLYWYRQAAGRGLQLLFYSVGIGQISSEVPQNLSASRPQDRQFILSSKKLLLSDSGFYLCAWRPGQGKVLTDTQYFGPGTRLTVL.

The V gene is TRBV6-2 or TRBV6-3, the J gene TRBJ1-5; 8 bases match TRBD1. The CDR3 length is 15 residues. V was pared by 2 bases and J by 6 bases, with 6 bases of the junction left unmatched. Per the germline V gene, CDR1 is MNHEY and CDR2 is SVGEGT. The chain's CDR3 is CASSYRSGGIQPQHF. The DNA for the CDR3 is TGTGCCAGCAGTTACCGGTCAGGGGGCATTCAGCCCCAGCATTTT.

This sequence joins TRBV18 and TRBJ2-5, with TRBD2 matching over 7 bases. There are 14 residues in the CDR3. Germline CDR1 reads KGHSH; CDR2 reads LQKENI. Trimming took 1 base from V and 2 from J; bases not matched to a gene: 1. The CDR3 loop reads CASSPRLAQETQYF. The DNA for the CDR3 is TGTGCCAGCTCACCACGACTAGCTCAAGAGACCCAGTACTTC.

The chain carries TRBV9 and TRBJ1-1; possibly TRBD1 for D (6 bases). The CDR3 covers 15 residues. The V end was cut by 4 bases, the J end by 1 base, with 14 bases between. Germline V gene lookup returns CDR1 SGDLS and CDR2 YYNGEE. In nucleotides, the CDR3 is TGTGCCAGCAGCCCCACGTCAGGGGCGAACACTGAAGCTTTCTTT. It encodes CASSPTSGANTEAFF.